The rows below give T cell receptor beta chains drawn from one sample of a study of blood T cell repertoires in COVID-19. Profiling relied on immunoSEQ multiplex PCR, and the TCRdb table lists in-frame clones only, not all of them. The sample has about 140,000 clones; more than 65% are singletons. Sequenced sample: peripheral blood. Every receptor here comes from a man older than 75 with acute or convalescent COVID-19. The CDR3 runs from the conserved cysteine through the conserved F or W. A D gene is named only where the DNA matches it firmly. The size of a clone is reported for some rows only, either as once, few or many, or as a class for expanded clones.

size: .; V: TRBV11-3; length: 14; J: TRBJ1-6; D: TRBD1; CDR3: CASSLGQGNSPLHF; DNA: TGTGCCAGCAGTCTTGGACAGGGTAATTCACCCCTCCACTTT
size: .; V: TRBV11-3; length: 16; J: TRBJ2-3; D: TRBD2; CDR3: CASSPGTSGSTDTQYF; DNA: TGTGCCAGCAGCCCAGGGACTAGCGGTAGTACAGATACGCAGTATTTT
size: .; V: TRBV24-1; length: 14; J: TRBJ2-1; D: TRBD2; CDR3: CATGGGLPYNEQFF; DNA: TGTGCCACCGGCGGGGGGCTCCCTTACAATGAGCAGTTCTTC
size: .; V: TRBV19; length: 14; J: TRBJ1-1; D: TRBD1; CDR3: CASSWGQMNTEAFF; DNA: TGTGCCAGTAGCTGGGGACAGATGAACACTGAAGCTTTCTTT
size: once; V: TRBV25-1; length: 14; J: TRBJ2-7; D: .; CDR3: CASDDRTPPTKQYF; DNA: TGTGCCAGCGACGACCGGACACCTCCTACGAAGCAGTACTTC
size: .; V: TRBV10-3; length: 15; J: TRBJ1-3; D: .; CDR3: CAISEGVLSGNTIYF; DNA: TGTGCCATCAGTGAAGGGGTACTCTCTGGAAACACCATATATTTT
size: .; V: TRBV19; length: 14; J: TRBJ1-5; D: .; CDR3: CASSSQGVDQPQHF; DNA: TGTGCCAGTAGTTCCCAAGGGGTTGATCAGCCCCAGCATTTT
size: .; V: TRBV6-2/TRBV6-3; length: 15; J: TRBJ2-2; D: TRBD2; CDR3: CASRPSGGATGELFF; DNA: TGTGCCAGCAGGCCTAGCGGGGGGGCAACCGGGGAGCTGTTTTTT
size: .; V: TRBV7-6; length: 16; J: TRBJ1-5; D: TRBD1; CDR3: CASSMGTGGLNQPQHF; DNA: TGTGCCAGCAGCATGGGGACAGGGGGCCTCAATCAGCCCCAGCATTTT
size: .; V: TRBV7-6; length: 19; J: TRBJ2-3; D: TRBD2; CDR3: CASSTPYGLAGGPPDTQYF; DNA: TGTGCCAGCAGCACCCCTTATGGACTAGCGGGGGGACCTCCAGATACGCAGTATTTT
size: .; V: TRBV28; length: 14; J: TRBJ2-3; D: TRBD1; CDR3: CASSLTGGPDTQYF; DNA: TGTGCCAGCAGTCTAACAGGGGGACCAGATACGCAGTATTTT
size: .; V: TRBV13; length: 16; J: TRBJ2-5; D: TRBD1; CDR3: CASSVKGQGAKGTQYF; DNA: TGTGCCAGCAGCGTGAAGGGACAGGGGGCCAAAGGGACCCAGTACTTC
size: .; V: TRBV9; length: 15; J: TRBJ1-6; D: .; CDR3: CASRTGGASNSPLHF; DNA: TGTGCCAGCAGAACCGGCGGGGCCTCTAATTCACCCCTCCACTTT
size: few; V: TRBV28; length: 17; J: TRBJ2-2; D: TRBD2; CDR3: CASSPAGASGLNGELFF; DNA: TGTGCCAGCAGTCCCGCGGGGGCTAGCGGGTTAAACGGGGAGCTGTTTTTT
size: .; V: TRBV18; length: 14; J: TRBJ1-2; D: .; CDR3: CASSPPGYNYGYTF; DNA: TGTGCCAGCTCACCGCCGGGGTACAACTATGGCTACACCTTC
size: .; V: TRBV2; length: 12; J: TRBJ1-2; D: TRBD1; CDR3: CASSTGGHGYTF; DNA: TGTGCCAGCAGTACAGGGGGCCATGGCTACACCTTC
size: .; V: TRBV5-1; length: 14; J: TRBJ1-2; D: TRBD1; CDR3: CASSLTGTEEGYTF; DNA: TGCGCCAGCAGCTTGACCGGGACAGAGGAAGGCTACACCTTC
size: .; V: TRBV19; length: 13; J: TRBJ2-7; D: .; CDR3: CASSSGVPYEQYF; DNA: TGTGCCAGCTCTTCCGGGGTTCCCTACGAGCAGTACTTC
size: .; V: TRBV6-5; length: 12; J: TRBJ1-4; D: .; CDR3: CASSYQQEKLFF; DNA: TGTGCCAGCAGTTACCAACAAGAAAAACTGTTTTTT
size: .; V: TRBV3-1/TRBV3-2; length: 15; J: TRBJ2-5; D: TRBD1; CDR3: CASSQGQGPSETQYF; DNA: TGTGCCAGCAGCCAAGGACAGGGCCCGTCTGAGACCCAGTACTTC
size: .; V: TRBV24-1; length: 16; J: TRBJ2-5; D: TRBD2; CDR3: CATSIGTSGGQETQYF; DNA: TGTGCCACCAGTATTGGGACTAGCGGGGGCCAAGAGACCCAGTACTTC
size: .; V: TRBV19; length: 15; J: TRBJ2-7; D: TRBD1; CDR3: CASSPAGTGVSEQYF; DNA: TGTGCCAGTAGCCCCGCCGGGACAGGGGTGAGTGAGCAGTACTTC
size: .; V: TRBV5-1; length: 17; J: TRBJ1-4; D: .; CDR3: CASSLLGRGRTNEKLFF; DNA: TGCGCCAGCAGCTTGCTGGGGAGGGGGAGAACTAATGAAAAACTGTTTTTT
size: .; V: TRBV21-1; length: 16; J: TRBJ1-2; D: .; CDR3: CASSKNYPGGDYGYTF; DNA: TGTGCCAGCAGCAAAAACTATCCGGGAGGGGACTATGGCTACACCTTC
size: .; V: TRBV6-5; length: 13; J: TRBJ1-5; D: TRBD1; CDR3: CASRPGQGRPQHF; DNA: TGTGCCAGTCGACCGGGACAGGGACGGCCCCAGCATTTT
size: .; V: TRBV4-1; length: 15; J: TRBJ1-2; D: .; CDR3: CASSQDLGLRYGYTF; DNA: TGCGCCAGCAGCCAAGATCTCGGACTTCGCTATGGCTACACCTTC
size: .; V: TRBV5-1; length: 14; J: TRBJ2-7; D: TRBD1; CDR3: CASSRGTGGREQYF; DNA: TGCGCCAGCAGCAGAGGGACAGGGGGCCGGGAGCAGTACTTC
size: .; V: TRBV7-2; length: 13; J: TRBJ2-5; D: .; CDR3: CASGRLFQETQYF; DNA: TGTGCCAGCGGCAGGCTATTCCAAGAGACCCAGTACTTC
size: .; V: TRBV5-5; length: 16; J: TRBJ2-6; D: .; CDR3: CASSLSRPSGANVLTF; DNA: TGTGCCAGCAGCTTATCGAGGCCCTCTGGGGCCAACGTCCTGACTTTC
size: .; V: TRBV2; length: 14; J: TRBJ2-2; D: TRBD2; CDR3: CASSTAGGPGELFF; DNA: TGTGCCAGCAGTACAGCGGGGGGGCCCGGGGAGCTGTTTTTT
size: few; V: TRBV9; length: 14; J: TRBJ2-3; D: .; CDR3: CASSVDQGTDTQYF; DNA: TGTGCCAGCAGCGTAGACCAGGGCACAGATACGCAGTATTTT
size: .; V: TRBV7-2; length: 14; J: TRBJ2-4; D: TRBD2; CDR3: CASSGTSAGNIQYF; DNA: TGTGCCAGCAGTGGGACTAGCGCTGGGAACATTCAGTACTTC
size: .; V: TRBV7-2; length: 15; J: TRBJ2-3; D: .; CDR3: CASSFSPGVPDTQYF; DNA: TGTGCCAGCAGCTTTTCCCCGGGGGTCCCTGATACGCAGTATTTT
size: .; V: TRBV18; length: 15; J: TRBJ2-3; D: .; CDR3: CASCDRRGAADTQYF; DNA: TGTGCCAGCTGCGACCGCCGCGGGGCCGCAGATACGCAGTATTTT
size: .; V: TRBV2; length: 12; J: TRBJ1-5; D: .; CDR3: CASSVPSEPQHF; DNA: TGTGCCAGCAGTGTCCCCTCCGAGCCCCAGCATTTT
size: .; V: TRBV5-1; length: 14; J: TRBJ1-2; D: .; CDR3: CASSLEYGGWGYTF; DNA: TGCGCCAGCAGCTTGGAGTACGGGGGATGGGGCTACACCTTC
size: once; V: TRBV11-2; length: 15; J: TRBJ2-1; D: TRBD2; CDR3: CASSFLSGGAHEQFF; DNA: TGTGCTAGCAGCTTCCTTAGCGGGGGGGCCCATGAGCAGTTCTTC
size: few; V: TRBV4-2; length: 14; J: TRBJ1-1; D: .; CDR3: CASSQVGRVTEAFF; DNA: TGTGCCAGCAGCCAAGTTGGCAGGGTCACTGAAGCTTTCTTT
size: .; V: TRBV6-1; length: 16; J: TRBJ2-5; D: TRBD1; CDR3: CASSERTGGYGETQYF; DNA: TGTGCCAGCAGTGAAAGGACAGGGGGCTATGGGGAGACCCAGTACTTC
size: .; V: TRBV6-2/TRBV6-3; length: 17; J: TRBJ2-7; D: TRBD1; CDR3: CASSYSRGQRGGNEQYF; DNA: TGTGCCAGCAGTTACAGCCGGGGACAGCGCGGAGGCAACGAGCAGTACTTC
size: .; V: TRBV5-1; length: 16; J: TRBJ2-6; D: TRBD1; CDR3: CASSPDGQAGANVLTF; DNA: TGCGCCAGCAGCCCGGACGGACAGGCTGGGGCCAACGTCCTGACTTTC
size: .; V: TRBV2; length: 14; J: TRBJ2-1; D: .; CDR3: CASSEDVLVGEQFF; DNA: TGTGCCAGCAGTGAAGACGTACTAGTAGGGGAGCAGTTCTTC